A selection of T cell receptor beta chains follows, all from one sample in a study of OX40 agonist ivuxolimab in advanced cancers. Clones were read by immunoSEQ multiplex PCR, and TCRdb kept only the in-frame ones, dropping some. The sample has around 50,000 clones; more than 80% are singletons. Source: CD4+ or CD8+ T cells sorted from blood, taken in a trial of the OX40 agonist ivuxolimab. Source of these receptors: an adult with an advanced solid tumor such as melanoma, head and neck, liver or kidney cancer. The CDR3 runs from the conserved cysteine through the conserved F or W. D genes are given only for firm matches. Size values are once, few and many counts, or a class for expanded clones, and some rows have none.

cdr3_length j_call clone_size d_call v_call cdr3_aa cdr3_nt
13 TRBJ1-3 - - TRBV29-1 CSVGQGSGNTIYF TGCAGCGTTGGTCAGGGATCTGGAAACACCATATATTTT
15 TRBJ2-2 - - TRBV27 CASTNRGGGTGELFF TGTGCCAGCACCAATAGAGGGGGGGGCACCGGGGAGCTGTTTTTT
17 TRBJ2-4 medium-sized TRBD2 TRBV4-1 CASSQPGGPVVKNIQYF TGCGCCAGCAGCCAACCGGGGGGGCCCGTCGTCAAAAACATTCAGTACTTC
16 TRBJ2-5 - TRBD2 TRBV11-2 CASSLGLAGGQETQYF TGTGCCAGCAGCCTTGGACTAGCGGGGGGTCAAGAGACCCAGTACTTC
14 TRBJ1-1 - TRBD1 TRBV10-3 CAITGGGAETEAFF TGTGCCATCACTGGAGGGGGCGCGGAAACTGAAGCTTTCTTT
16 TRBJ2-1 - - TRBV18 CASSPIWTESYNEQFF TGTGCCAGCTCACCAATCTGGACAGAATCCTACAATGAGCAGTTCTTC
15 TRBJ2-5 - TRBD2 TRBV4-1 CASSQTSGGWETQYF TGCGCCAGCAGCCAGACTAGCGGGGGTTGGGAGACCCAGTACTTC
14 TRBJ2-5 - - TRBV11-3 CASSLDPLQETQYF TGTGCCAGCAGCTTAGATCCGCTGCAAGAGACCCAGTACTTC
13 TRBJ1-1 - - TRBV2 CASSDREYTEAFF TGTGCCAGCAGTGACAGGGAATACACTGAAGCTTTCTTT
18 TRBJ1-5 - TRBD1 TRBV2 CASSPRTGVGYGNQPQHF TGTGCCAGCAGTCCGAGGACAGGGGTGGGATATGGCAATCAGCCCCAGCATTTT
11 TRBJ2-5 - - TRBV6-5 CASSYGGAQYF TGTGCCAGCAGTTATGGTGGAGCCCAGTACTTC
13 TRBJ2-7 once - TRBV27 CASKGQLAYEQYF TGTGCCAGCAAAGGACAGTTAGCCTACGAGCAGTACTTC
14 TRBJ2-5 - - TRBV19 CATPPGPSGETQYF TGTGCCACCCCCCCGGGGCCATCGGGGGAGACCCAGTACTTC
14 TRBJ2-7 medium-sized - TRBV6-4 CASSERSGAYEQYF TGTGCCAGCAGTGAGAGGTCGGGAGCCTACGAGCAGTACTTC
17 TRBJ2-3 - TRBD2 TRBV5-4 CASRPASGGVGTDTQYF TGTGCCAGCAGACCCGCTAGCGGGGGGGTTGGCACAGATACGCAGTATTTT
15 TRBJ1-5 - - TRBV7-9 CASSVPGHPNQPQHF TGTGCCAGCAGCGTACCGGGACATCCCAATCAGCCCCAGCATTTT
15 TRBJ1-3 - - TRBV28 CASSFSLNGGNTIYF TGTGCCAGCAGTTTTTCTTTGAATGGTGGAAACACCATATATTTT
12 TRBJ1-1 - - TRBV5-7 CASSNDGHEAFF TGTGCCAGCAGCAACGACGGCCATGAAGCTTTCTTT
13 TRBJ2-7 - - TRBV5-4 CASSLAAGAEQYF TGTGCCAGCAGCTTGGCCGCAGGGGCCGAGCAGTACTTC
13 TRBJ1-1 - - TRBV6-1 CASIGQRATEAFF TGTGCCAGCATAGGCCAGAGGGCCACTGAAGCTTTCTTT
16 TRBJ2-3 - - TRBV9 CASSVEAGHSTDTQYF TGTGCCAGCAGCGTAGAGGCGGGGCACAGCACAGATACGCAGTATTTT
16 TRBJ1-6 - - TRBV6-7 CASSPHGGEAESPLHF TGTGCCAGCAGTCCACATGGCGGTGAGGCAGAGTCACCCCTCCACTTT
12 TRBJ1-1 - - TRBV5-1 CASSLSDTEAFF TGCGCCAGCAGCTTGTCAGACACTGAAGCTTTCTTT
13 TRBJ2-4 - TRBD2 TRBV25-1 CASSAVGRNIQYF TGTGCCAGCAGTGCCGTCGGGAGGAACATTCAGTACTTC
12 TRBJ1-1 - - TRBV18 CASSLQFPEAFF TGTGCCAGCTCACTCCAATTCCCTGAAGCTTTCTTT
14 TRBJ1-5 - TRBD1 TRBV28 CASRRTGEVQPQHF TGTGCCAGCCGCCGGACAGGGGAGGTTCAGCCCCAGCATTTT
17 TRBJ1-2 once - TRBV11-2 CASSYLGGGGPNYGYTF TGTGCCAGCAGCTACTTAGGTGGGGGCGGACCCAACTATGGCTACACCTTC
11 TRBJ1-1 - - TRBV11-2 CASSPGTEAFF TGTGCCAGCAGTCCAGGCACTGAAGCTTTCTTT
13 TRBJ2-7 - - TRBV7-2 CASSFGGSYEQYF TGTGCCAGCAGCTTCGGCGGTTCCTACGAGCAGTACTTC
14 TRBJ1-2 - - TRBV11-2 CASSLTLNSGGYTF TGTGCCAGCAGCCTCACCCTTAACTCAGGGGGCTACACCTTC
16 TRBJ1-1 few - TRBV7-2 CASSLISGGPNTEAFF TGTGCCAGCAGCTTGATAAGTGGGGGGCCGAACACTGAAGCTTTCTTT
16 TRBJ2-3 - TRBD2 TRBV5-4 CASSSNLGLEVDTQYF TGTGCCAGCAGCTCGAATCTGGGACTAGAGGTTGATACGCAGTATTTT
14 TRBJ2-3 few - TRBV4-1 CASSQGPVTDTQYF TGCGCCAGCAGCCAAGGCCCTGTCACAGATACGCAGTATTTT
14 TRBJ2-5 - - TRBV15 CATSRDGLQETQYF TGTGCCACCAGCAGAGATGGACTACAAGAGACCCAGTACTTC
14 TRBJ2-2 - - TRBV19 CASSLPSGAGELFF TGTGCCAGTAGTCTCCCCTCCGGCGCCGGGGAGCTGTTTTTT